This T cell receptor (beta chain) was observed in a study of cytomegalovirus exposure and HLA in healthy donors. Germline V gene lookup returns CDR1 MNHEY and CDR2 SMNVEV (reference sequence). Trimming stripped 2 bases from V and 5 bases from J, with 9 bases between. The CDR3 extends over 13 amino acids. The primer mix had 60 Vbeta and 13 Jbeta primers. Original analysis: Tens of millions of unique TCR beta chains, approximately 11 million of them shared, were counted by a later analysis. This table comes from immunoSEQ multiplex PCR, and its TCRdb copy is limited to in-frame clones, with some not included. The V and J calls and clone size were taken over from that table, and D and trimming were inferred from the DNA. The profile shows 90,000 to 150,000 clones, about three fifths of them singletons.

Material for sequencing was PBMCs. This receptor was taken from a man aged 35 to 55 in good health and CMV-seropositive. The chain links TRBV27 to TRBJ1-1; possible D gene TRBD1, 6 bases. CDR3 nucleotide sequence: TGTGCCAGCAGTTTAGGAACAGGGACTGAAGCTTTCTTT. Residues: CASSLGTGTEAFF.